These 28 T cell receptor beta chains were all obtained from the same sample, sequenced in a study of a mutant IDH1 vaccine in newly diagnosed glioma. Assay: immunoSEQ multiplex PCR; the TCRdb copy retains only in-frame clones and omits some. This sample has roughly 51,000 clones; around 86% occur once, and the top ten carry 2.4%. Noted time point: baseline, week 1 (first vaccination visit). Treatment indicated: pre-vaccination baseline after standard-of-care therapy. Sample: PBMCs, taken from a glioma patient treated with radiotherapy, temozolomide or both. Receptors were obtained from a middle-aged man with glioma.

The chain employs TRBV27 and TRBJ2-7, with 9 bases lining up with TRBD1. The length of the CDR3 is 15 residues. Germline loops: CDR1 MNHEY, CDR2 SMNVEV (reference sequence). J lost 6 bases, V lost 7 bases, and 13 bases had no gene match. CDR3 DNA sequence: TGTGCCAGCAATCTGGCAGGACAGGGGCTTTTCGAGCAGTACTTC. This codes for CASNLAGQGLFEQYF.

This clone occurred once. V and J are TRBV5-5 and TRBJ1-2; 9 nucleotides line up with TRBD1. The CDR3 totals 15 residues. Trimming at V came to 0 bases and at J to 2 bases, leaving 2 bases not matched to a gene. Per germline, CDR1 SGHKS and CDR2 YYEKEE (reference sequence). The CDR3 nucleotides read TGTGCCAGCAGCTTGGCCGGGACAGGGAACTATGGCTACACCTTC. Encoded protein: CASSLAGTGNYGYTF.

In this sample, this clone turned up a few times. The chain has TRBV19 and TRBJ2-5, with D possibly being TRBD1 or TRBD2 (5 bases each). Germline V CDR1 and CDR2: LNHDA, SQIVND (reference sequence). This CDR3 contains 15 residues. V dropped 3 bases and J dropped 4 bases, with 15 bases sitting between them. CDR3 amino acids: CASSIGTPLGETQYF. CDR3 DNA: TGTGCCAGTAGTATTGGGACCCCATTGGGAGAGACCCAGTACTTC.

V is TRBV28 and J is TRBJ2-1, with TRBD2 identical over 8 bases. After removal of 4 bases from V and 13 bases from J, the junction contained 15 bases not matched to a gene. Germline CDR1 is MDHEN and CDR2 is SYDVKM. The CDR3 extends over 15 amino acids. The CDR3 loop is CASSSGGGTRGFQFF. For the CDR3, the DNA is TGTGCCAGCAGTTCGGGTGGCGGGACTAGGGGTTTTCAGTTCTTC.

The V and J genes are TRBV6-5 and TRBJ1-2, with D possibly being TRBD1 (5 bases). Germline V gives CDR1 MNHEY, CDR2 SVGAGI. Trimming stripped 7 bases from V and 1 base from J, with 16 bases between. The CDR3 is 15 amino acids. CDR3 in DNA: TGTGCCAGCACCTCCCACGGGCAGGGTAACTATGGCTACACCTTC. Protein: CASTSHGQGNYGYTF.

The chain uses TRBV7-2 and TRBJ1-1; D unclear. The germline gives CDR1 SGHTA, CDR2 FQGNSA. CDR3 length: 14 amino acids. V shed 6 bases and J shed 1 base, with 12 bases lying between them. Here the CDR3 reads CASRAGRWNTEAFF. The DNA of the CDR3 is TGTGCCAGCAGGGCCGGGCGGTGGAACACTGAAGCTTTCTTT.

This chain joins TRBV21-1 and TRBJ2-2. TRBV21-1 is tagged as a pseudogene. This CDR3 is built from 16 residues. In DNA, the CDR3 is TGTGCCAGCAGCAAAACACCGGGACCCTATATCGGGGAGCTGTTTTTT. Translating gives CASSKTPGPYIGELFF.

V gene TRBV2 combines with J gene TRBJ2-3, with 7 positions matching TRBD2. The germline CDR1 and CDR2 sequences are SNHLY and FYNNEI. There are 13 residues in the CDR3. After removal of 2 bases from V and 14 bases from J, the junction contained 10 bases not matched to a gene. As DNA, the CDR3 is TGTGCCAGCAGTGAACGGGGACTACGATTCCCGTATTTT. As protein: CASSERGLRFPYF.

This chain links TRBV27 with TRBJ2-2; the D gene is possibly TRBD2 (5 bases). Germline CDR1 is MNHEY and CDR2 is SMNVEV (reference sequence). With 3 bases removed from V and 5 bases from J, the gap between germline ends came to 16 bases. The CDR3 totals 16 residues. The DNA for the CDR3 is TGTGCCAGCAGTTTTTTGGTCAGAACGGGGACCGGGGAGCTGTTTTTT. Protein: CASSFLVRTGTGELFF.

The chain has TRBV5-1 and TRBJ2-5; D is perhaps TRBD1 (6 bases). V dropped 0 bases and J dropped 2 bases, with 11 bases sitting between them. Germline V lookup: CDR1 SGHRS, CDR2 YFSETQ. This CDR3 is 15 amino acids long. The CDR3 DNA follows: TGCGCCAGCAGCTTGGGATACAGGGTTCAAGAGACCCAGTACTTC. Protein: CASSLGYRVQETQYF. The complete variable domain, with remaining parts taken from reference TRBV5-1 and TRBJ2-5, reads KAGVTQTPRYLIKTRGQQVTLSCSPISGHRSVSWYQQTPGQGLQFLFEYFSETQRNKGNFPGRFSGRQFSNSRSEMNVSTLELGDSALYLCASSLGYRVQETQYFGPGTRLLVL.

This clone was seen a handful of times. V gene TRBV28 combines with J gene TRBJ2-7; 8 positions agree with TRBD1. The CDR3 is 13 residues long. V shed 8 bases, J shed 2 bases, and the junction held 5 bases outside the gene matches. Germline-derived CDR1 and CDR2 are MDHEN and SYDVKM. CDR3 sequence reads: CASQPTGAYEQYF. The CDR3 region has the DNA TGTGCCAGCCAACCGACAGGGGCCTACGAGCAGTACTTC.

This clone was counted a single time. The gene calls are TRBV18 and TRBJ1-1; D possibly corresponds to TRBD1 (5 bases). CDR1 is KGHSH, CDR2 LQKENI, per germline. V lost 5 bases and J 1 base, leaving 14 bases between the germline ends. The CDR3 covers 15 residues. The CDR3 nucleotides read TGTGCCAGCTCAACCATGGGGGGACCGAACACTGAAGCTTTCTTT. Its protein product is CASSTMGGPNTEAFF.

The table lists this clone with a few counts. The chain joins TRBV18 to TRBJ2-3; D might be TRBD1 (6 bases). The ends were cut back, 3 bases at V and 1 base at J, with 17 bases in the middle. The CDR3 has 17 residues. Germline-derived CDR1 and CDR2 are KGHSH and LQKENI. The CDR3 DNA follows: TGTGCCAGCTCACCCCGCCAACGGACAGATGGCACAGATACGCAGTATTTT. Amino acids: CASSPRQRTDGTDTQYF.

The chain is built from TRBV5-8 and TRBJ2-1; a possible D gene is TRBD1 (6 bases). V lost 7 bases and J 3 bases, leaving 20 bases between the germline ends. This CDR3 is built from 16 residues. Germline CDR1 SGHTS, CDR2 YDEGEE. The CDR3 sequence is CASRNNLGQLYNEQFF. The CDR3 nucleotides read TGTGCCAGCCGTAACAACCTAGGACAGCTCTACAATGAGCAGTTCTTC.

The chain has TRBV7-2 and TRBJ1-3; no reliable D call. The CDR3 loop spans 15 amino acids. Between the trimmed V and J ends, which lost 5 bases and 4 bases, there was a span of 15 bases. Per germline, CDR1 SGHTA and CDR2 FQGNSA. CDR3 bases: TGTGCCAGCAGCCATCGCAGCGGGCCAGGAAACACCATATATTTT. It codes for CASSHRSGPGNTIYF.

This clone showed up just once. This chain joins TRBV19 and TRBJ1-2; D remains unclear. The germline gives CDR1 LNHDA, CDR2 SQIVND (reference sequence). With 1 base removed from V and 3 bases from J, the gap between germline ends came to 9 bases. This CDR3 has 14 residues. The CDR3 loop is CASSIVGGHYGYTF. DNA of the CDR3: TGTGCCAGTAGTATAGTCGGAGGGCACTATGGCTACACCTTC.

This clone was recorded once. The chain couples TRBV7-2 to TRBJ2-7; TRBD2 might be the D (5 bases). V gave up 5 bases and J gave up 0 bases, with 14 bases separating them. The CDR3 is made up of 15 amino acids. CDR1 and CDR2 from the germline V gene are SGHTA and FQGNSA. Here the CDR3 reads CASSTSGSSSYEQYF. CDR3 DNA: TGTGCCAGCAGCACCAGCGGCAGCTCCTCCTACGAGCAGTACTTC.

The chain joins TRBV10-3 to TRBJ1-5; TRBD1 might be the D (6 bases). With 6 bases removed from V and 5 bases from J, the gap between germline ends came to 11 bases. CDR3 length: 13 residues. Germline V gives CDR1 ENHRY, CDR2 SYGVKD. Here the CDR3 DNA reads TGTGCCATCAGCGAAGACAGGTATCAGCCCCAGCATTTT. Its protein is CAISEDRYQPQHF.

V is TRBV27 and J is TRBJ2-7; D could derive from TRBD1 or TRBD2 (5 bases each). There are 13 residues in the CDR3. V lost 5 bases to trimming and J lost 6 bases, with 14 bases between them. The germline gives CDR1 MNHEY, CDR2 SMNVEV (reference sequence). The CDR3: CASSSSGAGEQYF. The CDR3 bases are TGTGCCAGCAGTAGTTCTGGGGCGGGCGAGCAGTACTTC.

J is TRBJ2-7 and V is TRBV15; TRBD2 matches 8 bases. This CDR3 contains 21 residues. Germline CDR1 is LNHNV and CDR2 is YYDKDF (reference sequence). J was trimmed by 3 bases and V by 5 bases; bases with no gene match: 27. For the CDR3, the DNA is TGTGCCACCAGCGGGCGCTCTCAGAAAGCGGGAGCCTCTAACCTCTTCTACGAGCAGTACTTC. Its translation is CATSGRSQKAGASNLFYEQYF.

The rearrangement links TRBV19 to TRBJ1-5, with 7 positions matching TRBD1. This CDR3 contains 13 residues. CDR1 is LNHDA, CDR2 SQIVND, per germline (reference sequence). Trimming at V came to 8 bases and at J to 4 bases, leaving 5 bases not matched to a gene. For the CDR3, the DNA is TGTGCCAGTGAGGACAGGCGAAATCAGCCCCAGCATTTT. It yields the protein CASEDRRNQPQHF. The full variable domain, in which reference TRBV19 and TRBJ1-5 provide the parts outside the CDR3, is DGGITQSPKYLFRKEGQNVTLSCEQNLNHDAMYWYRQDPGQGLRLIYYSQIVNDFQKGDIAEGYSVSREKKESFPLTVTSAQKNPTAFYLCASEDRRNQPQHFGDGTRLSIL.

The gene calls are TRBV4-1 and TRBJ2-3, with 9 bases that match TRBD1. Germline trimming cut 6 bases from V and 2 bases from J; bases unmatched to any gene: 9. From germline, CDR1 is MGHRA and CDR2 YSYEKL. The CDR3 sequence is 16 residues long. Here the CDR3 reads CASSYRDRVTTDTQYF. The CDR3 coding sequence is TGCGCCAGCAGTTACCGGGACAGGGTAACCACAGATACGCAGTATTTT.

The V call is TRBV6-5, the J call TRBJ2-7; weak D call: TRBD1 (5 bases). V lost 2 bases and J 6 bases, leaving 14 bases between the germline ends. The germline gives CDR1 MNHEY, CDR2 SVGAGI. The CDR3 spans 14 residues. CDR3 nucleotides: TGTGCCAGCAGTTACACTGATACAGGATCCGAGCAGTACTTC. Residues: CASSYTDTGSEQYF.

The genes are TRBV5-4 and TRBJ2-5; D is uncertain. Deletions cut 2 bases from V and 5 bases from J, with 13 bases between. This CDR3 region has 14 residues. Germline CDR1 is SGHNT and CDR2 is YYREEE (reference sequence). The CDR3 region has the DNA TGTGCCAGCAGCTTAATAGGGAATCTGGAGACCCAGTACTTC. Translated, it gives CASSLIGNLETQYF. The whole variable domain, filled in from reference TRBV5-4 and TRBJ2-5, reads ETGVTQSPTHLIKTRGQQVTLRCSSQSGHNTVSWYQQALGQGPQFIFQYYREEENGRGNFPPRFSGLQFPNYSSELNVNALELDDSALYLCASSLIGNLETQYFGPGTRLLVL.

This clone was seen a handful of times. The chain joins TRBV10-3 to TRBJ1-5; possible D gene TRBD1, 5 bases. Germline assignment: CDR1 ENHRY and CDR2 SYGVKD. V was clipped by 6 bases and J by 2 bases, with 5 bases between them. The CDR3 is made up of 12 amino acids. DNA of the CDR3: TGTGCCATCAGGGGGGGCAATCAGCCCCAGCATTTT. Encoded protein: CAIRGGNQPQHF.

This clone has a single count. This chain joins TRBV29-1 and TRBJ2-3; D is possibly TRBD2 (5 bases). V was pared by 3 bases and J by 2 bases, with 12 bases between. Looked up from germline, CDR1 is SQVTM and CDR2 is ANQGSEA. This CDR3 has 14 amino acids. The CDR3 sequence: CSVDLATFTDTQYF. The DNA for the CDR3 is TGCAGCGTTGATTTAGCGACCTTCACAGATACGCAGTATTTT.

This chain links TRBV6-1 with TRBJ1-1; the match to TRBD1 covers 9 bases. CDR3 size: 14 residues. CDR1 and CDR2 from the germline V gene are MNHNS and SASEGT. J was trimmed by 5 bases and V by 6 bases; bases with no gene match: 7. The CDR3 here is CASSTGTGSTEAFF. DNA for the CDR3: TGTGCCAGCAGCACCGGGACAGGGAGTACTGAAGCTTTCTTT.

The chain recombines TRBV5-1 with TRBJ2-7, with D tentatively TRBD2 (5 bases). There are 15 residues in the CDR3. V lost 1 base and J lost 7, with 18 bases in between. In germline, CDR1 is SGHRS, CDR2 YFSETQ. In DNA, the CDR3 is TGCGCCAGCAGCTTGAATCGGGCTAGCATCGGGGAGCAGTACTTC. Translated, it gives CASSLNRASIGEQYF.